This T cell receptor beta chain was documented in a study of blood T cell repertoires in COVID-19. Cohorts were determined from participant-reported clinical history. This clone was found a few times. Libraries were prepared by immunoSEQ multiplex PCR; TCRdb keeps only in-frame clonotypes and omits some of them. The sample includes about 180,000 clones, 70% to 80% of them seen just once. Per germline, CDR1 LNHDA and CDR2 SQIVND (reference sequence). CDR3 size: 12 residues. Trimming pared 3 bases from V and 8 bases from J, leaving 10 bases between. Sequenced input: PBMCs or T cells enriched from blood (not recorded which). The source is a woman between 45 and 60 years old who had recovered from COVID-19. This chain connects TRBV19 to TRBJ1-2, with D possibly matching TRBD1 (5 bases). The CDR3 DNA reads TGTGCCAGTAGTATCATAGGGGAAGGCTACACCTTC. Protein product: CASSIIGEGYTF.